The sequence of this TCR beta chain was determined in a study of T-cell memory formation after mild COVID-19. TCRdb reprocessed the 5' RACE reads via MiXCR and lists one record per CDR3 protein. The sample lists around 250,000 distinct CDR3 sequences; over 8.5% were seen once. The sample holds a few counts of this clonotype. CDR1 and CDR2 (germline): KGHDR, SFDVKD. The CDR3 is 15 amino acids. J lost 2 bases, V lost 4 bases, and 6 bases had no gene match. The TCR sequence derives from a young man who had mild COVID-19 (a few samples of this study predate the infection). Cell type and time point are not known. Sequencing input: PBMCs or a T cell subset sorted from them (not recorded which). J is TRBJ1-1 and V is TRBV24-1, with 7 bases fitting TRBD1. The CDR3 coding sequence is TGTGCCACCAGTGAAACCGGGACAGTAAACACTGAAGCTTTCTTT. Protein sequence: CATSETGTVNTEAFF.